The rows below give T cell receptor beta chains drawn from one sample of a study of cytomegalovirus exposure and HLA in healthy donors. TCRdb keeps only in-frame clones here, not all; method: immunoSEQ multiplex PCR. The repertoire has some 150,000 clones, about 75% of them found once; the top ten carry 7%. The sequenced sample consisted of PBMCs. These receptors were taken from a man aged 30 to 39 in good health and CMV-seronegative. Both conserved end residues are part of each CDR3.

V gene: TRBV30
J gene: TRBJ2-3
CDR3 protein: CATNLAGGTDTQYF

V gene: TRBV15
J gene: TRBJ1-4
CDR3 protein: CATSQAFHEKLFF

V gene: TRBV11-2
J gene: TRBJ2-7
CDR3 protein: CASSLGTGRNNEQYF

V gene: TRBV28
J gene: TRBJ1-6
CDR3 protein: CASSRTDNSPLHF

V gene: TRBV5-8
J gene: TRBJ2-1
CDR3 protein: CASSAWGGTEQFF

V gene: TRBV7-2
J gene: TRBJ2-3
CDR3 protein: CASSSHRGDNTQYF

V gene: TRBV27
J gene: TRBJ1-1
CDR3 protein: CASSPRLVNTEAFF

V gene: TRBV6-5
J gene: TRBJ2-7
CDR3 protein: CASSRTGAYEQYF

V gene: TRBV12-5
J gene: TRBJ2-6
CDR3 protein: CASGSRLGANVLTF

V gene: TRBV11-2
J gene: TRBJ2-5
CDR3 protein: CASSLGDPSGGQETQYF

V gene: TRBV9
J gene: TRBJ1-2
CDR3 protein: CASSTQEGGYTF

V gene: TRBV9
J gene: TRBJ1-2
CDR3 protein: CASDPPGVLSNYGYTF

V gene: TRBV5-4
J gene: TRBJ2-3
CDR3 protein: CASNPGGPTDTQYF

V gene: TRBV29-1
J gene: TRBJ1-1
CDR3 protein: CSAGQGWGMNTEAFF

V gene: TRBV27
J gene: TRBJ2-7
CDR3 protein: CASSLGQGLAYEQYF

V gene: TRBV2
J gene: TRBJ1-2
CDR3 protein: CASSAMGQGPSITF

V gene: TRBV4-1
J gene: TRBJ1-1
CDR3 protein: CASSQEVGENTEAFF

V gene: TRBV27
J gene: TRBJ2-5
CDR3 protein: CASSFRRQETQYF

V gene: TRBV30
J gene: TRBJ2-1
CDR3 protein: CAWSVLVTSGRRYNEQFF

V gene: TRBV7-2
J gene: TRBJ2-5
CDR3 protein: CASSSPQGPETQYF

V gene: TRBV9
J gene: TRBJ2-3
CDR3 protein: CASSVLSGASDTQYF

V gene: TRBV19
J gene: TRBJ2-1
CDR3 protein: CASSVGGLAGFNEQFF

V gene: TRBV2
J gene: TRBJ2-7
CDR3 protein: CASSEGTRDYEQYF

V gene: TRBV5-6
J gene: TRBJ2-7
CDR3 protein: CASSPQGLTYEQYF

V gene: TRBV5-1
J gene: TRBJ1-2
CDR3 protein: CASSFSEGANGYTF

V gene: TRBV27
J gene: TRBJ2-5
CDR3 protein: CASRPSGRGPETQYF

V gene: TRBV27
J gene: TRBJ1-1
CDR3 protein: CASSTRQSDTEAFF

V gene: TRBV4-1
J gene: -
CDR3 protein: CASSQDREQASYEQYF

V gene: TRBV28
J gene: TRBJ1-4
CDR3 protein: CASRLSGQNEKLFF

V gene: TRBV7-2
J gene: TRBJ1-2
CDR3 protein: CASSARQDGYTF

V gene: TRBV28
J gene: TRBJ2-1
CDR3 protein: CASFPGQEYNEQFF

V gene: TRBV6-6
J gene: TRBJ1-1
CDR3 protein: CASSPNPRSGEAFF

V gene: TRBV7-9
J gene: TRBJ1-4
CDR3 protein: CASSRTNEKLFF

V gene: TRBV27
J gene: TRBJ1-5
CDR3 protein: CASSLSGVGQPQHF

V gene: TRBV7-2
J gene: TRBJ2-3
CDR3 protein: CASSFIGGSDTQYF

V gene: TRBV7-9
J gene: TRBJ2-6
CDR3 protein: CASSPIGAAGANVLTF

V gene: TRBV5-1
J gene: -
CDR3 protein: CASSPGDRVHEQYF

V gene: TRBV13
J gene: TRBJ2-4
CDR3 protein: CASSLDRDNIQYF

V gene: TRBV4-2
J gene: TRBJ1-2
CDR3 protein: CASSQEAGSFDGYTF

V gene: TRBV7-8
J gene: TRBJ2-1
CDR3 protein: CASSFTGGTYNEQFF

V gene: TRBV2
J gene: TRBJ2-3
CDR3 protein: CASGGLLSTDTQYF

V gene: TRBV19
J gene: TRBJ2-7
CDR3 protein: CASSIKGQGPYEQYF

V gene: TRBV4-1
J gene: TRBJ2-7
CDR3 protein: CASSQAPGRTGEGEQYF